This TCR beta chain was profiled in a study of T cell responses to AZD1222 COVID-19 vaccine. Trimming took off 3 bases at V and 4 bases at J, with 8 bases between the two ends. Germline values: CDR1 SGHVS, CDR2 FQNEAQ. The CDR3 is 13 amino acids. Points on this clone: As yet, its antigen is unknown.

Study-wide points: Epitopes outside B.1.351 and B.1.1.7 mutated regions reportedly drew nearly half of spike TCRs.

Clones were sequenced by immunoSEQ multiplex PCR, and TCRdb holds only the in-frame ones, with some missing. The sample has roughly 80,000 clones, about 82% seen once. The chain combines TRBV7-8 with TRBJ2-3; no definite D call. Sample: peripheral blood, taken on day 0 of AZD1222 vaccination. The sequence was collected from an adult in good health. The CDR3 reads CASSFRAPDTQYF. The DNA of the CDR3 is TGTGCCAGCAGCTTCAGAGCTCCAGATACGCAGTATTTT.